This note documents a single TCR beta chain sequence. Its antigen is not identified. This CDR3 is 14 amino acids long. Germline CDR1 reads LNHDA; CDR2 reads SQIVND (reference sequence). V was shortened by 6 bases and J by 5 bases, with 13 bases between the two germline ends. The data belong to a study of T cell responses to AZD1222 COVID-19 vaccine. Study results and caveats: Most donors were white British, females outnumbered males, and clonal diversity was possibly underestimated. Baseline seropositivity characterized only a handful of AZD1222 recipients. Repertoires were sampled only after the peak T cell response.

Generated by immunoSEQ multiplex PCR, the TCRdb table keeps only in-frame clones and is missing some. The sample gives more than 100,000 clones, approximately 88% of which show up once; under 9.5% is in the top ten. V gene TRBV19 combines with J gene TRBJ1-4; D is possibly TRBD1 (6 bases). The sample here was peripheral blood, taken on day 0 of AZD1222 vaccination. The sequence was collected from an adult in good health. The CDR3 reads CASSPDRWNEKLFF. DNA for the CDR3: TGTGCCAGTAGCCCTGACAGGTGGAATGAAAAACTGTTTTTT.